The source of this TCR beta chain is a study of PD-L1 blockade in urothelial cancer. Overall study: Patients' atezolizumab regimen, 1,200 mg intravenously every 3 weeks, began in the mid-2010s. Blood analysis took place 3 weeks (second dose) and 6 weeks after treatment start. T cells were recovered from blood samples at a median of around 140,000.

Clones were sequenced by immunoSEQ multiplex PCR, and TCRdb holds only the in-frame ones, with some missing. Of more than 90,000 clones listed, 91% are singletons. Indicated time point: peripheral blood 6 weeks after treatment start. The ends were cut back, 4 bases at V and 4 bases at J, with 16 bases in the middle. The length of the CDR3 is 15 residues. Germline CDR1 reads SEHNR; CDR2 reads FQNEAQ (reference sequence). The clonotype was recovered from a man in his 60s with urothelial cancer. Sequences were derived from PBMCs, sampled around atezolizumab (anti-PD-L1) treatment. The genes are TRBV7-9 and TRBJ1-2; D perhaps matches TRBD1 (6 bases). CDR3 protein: CASSSTEQGAYGYTF. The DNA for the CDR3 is TGTGCCAGCAGCTCCACGGAACAGGGCGCCTATGGCTACACCTTC.